The next 11 T cell receptor beta chains were all read from a single sample in a study of OX40 agonist ivuxolimab in advanced cancers. Only in-frame clones appear in the TCRdb table, and some are missing; sequencing was by immunoSEQ multiplex PCR. The sample has fewer than 45,000 clones; 80% are singletons. The sequences come from CD4+ or CD8+ T cells sorted from blood, collected in a trial of the OX40 agonist ivuxolimab. These receptors were obtained from an adult with an advanced solid tumor such as melanoma, head and neck, liver or kidney cancer.

The rearrangement links TRBV4-2 to TRBJ2-1, with 10 bases aligning to TRBD2. Germline V gives CDR1 LGHNA, CDR2 YNFKEQ. The CDR3 length is 17 residues. V was pared by 0 bases and J by 2 bases, with 4 bases of the junction left unmatched. In nucleotides, the CDR3 is TGTGCCAGCAGCCAAGATCGCGGGACTAGCGCCTACAATGAGCAGTTCTTC. This gives the protein CASSQDRGTSAYNEQFF.

V usage is TRBV21-1 and J usage is TRBJ2-3; TRBD2 reflects the table's D call only, with no check against the DNA. TRBV21-1 is an annotated pseudogene. CDR3 length: 20 residues. The CDR3 bases are TGTGCCAGCAGCAAAGTCGAAGGGCTAGCGGGAGGGCCGACCACAGATACGCAGTATTTT. Protein: CASSKVEGLAGGPTTDTQYF.

V usage is TRBV6-6 and J usage is TRBJ1-1; unclear D gene. The V and J ends lost 2 bases and 0 bases respectively, with 7 bases between them. The V gene's germline CDR1 is MNHNY and CDR2 SVGAGI (reference sequence). This CDR3 has 14 amino acids. The CDR3 DNA sequence: TGTGCCAGCAGTTACGGTCAGATGAACACTGAAGCTTTCTTT. This translates into CASSYGQMNTEAFF.

This clone was found once. The V and J genes are TRBV4-1 and TRBJ2-7; 8 bases are a match to TRBD2. V lost 0 bases to trimming and J lost 2 bases; unmatched junction nucleotides: 6. Germline V lookup: CDR1 MGHRA, CDR2 YSYEKL. The CDR3 length is 16 residues. CDR3 nucleotides: TGCGCCAGCAGCCAAGATGGCGGGAGGATTCCCTACGAGCAGTACTTC. Amino acids: CASSQDGGRIPYEQYF.

The rearrangement joins TRBV6-5 to TRBJ2-1; 7 bases match TRBD2. Germline V gives CDR1 MNHEY, CDR2 SVGAGI. The CDR3 spans 15 residues. Trimming at V came to 2 bases and at J to 8 bases, leaving 9 bases not matched to a gene. CDR3 sequence reads: CASSYGGERIDEQFF. For the CDR3, the DNA is TGTGCCAGCAGTTACGGGGGGGAGCGGATCGATGAGCAGTTCTTC.

The V and J genes are TRBV29-1 and TRBJ2-3; 10 bases align to TRBD2. The CDR3 is 14 amino acids. Germline lookup yields CDR1 SQVTM and CDR2 ANQGSEA. With V trimmed by 2 bases and J by 1 base, 0 bases remained unmatched. The CDR3 region has the DNA TGCAGCGTTGAAACTAGCGGGGGCACAGATACGCAGTATTTT. This translates into CSVETSGGTDTQYF.

This clone was recorded a few times. CDR3 sequence (DNA): TGTGCCAGCAGTGAAGACGAAAGCAATCAGCCCCAGCATTTT. Protein product: CASSEDESNQPQHF. This chain links TRBV2 with TRBJ1-5; no firm D call. The V end lost 1 base, the J end lost 1 base, and 5 bases lay between the germline ends. There are 14 residues in the CDR3. Germline-derived CDR1 and CDR2 are SNHLY and FYNNEI.

The V and J genes are TRBV7-9 and TRBJ2-7; D ambiguous. Germline V lookup: CDR1 SEHNR, CDR2 FQNEAQ (reference sequence). The V and J ends lost 4 bases and 1 base respectively, with 17 bases between them. CDR3 length: 16 residues. This chain's CDR3 is CASSSSQVPISYEQYF. CDR3 DNA sequence: TGTGCCAGCAGCTCCAGTCAGGTCCCTATATCCTACGAGCAGTACTTC.

The CDR3 sequence is CASSLTGADEKLFF. The CDR3 coding sequence is TGTGCCAGCAGCTTGACGGGGGCAGATGAAAAACTGTTTTTT. The chain links TRBV5-4 to TRBJ1-4, with a possible D match to TRBD1 (6 bases). CDR1 is SGHNT, CDR2 YYREEE, per germline (reference sequence). The CDR3 extends over 14 amino acids. Trimming took 1 base from V and 6 from J, leaving 10 bases between them.

This chain connects TRBV6-5 to TRBJ1-2, with no clear D. This CDR3 comprises 15 residues. The germline V gene encodes CDR1 MNHEY and CDR2 SVGAGI. The V and J ends lost 4 bases and 0 bases respectively, with 12 bases between them. In DNA form, the CDR3 reads TGTGCCAGCAGTTCCATACAGTTTACTAACTATGGCTACACCTTC. It codes for CASSSIQFTNYGYTF.

The V gene is TRBV6-5, the J gene TRBJ1-1; D remains unclear. The length of the CDR3 is 10 residues. The germline CDR1 and CDR2 sequences are MNHEY and SVGAGI. V was pared by 8 bases and J by 4 bases, with 5 bases between. CDR3 protein: CASGLTEAFF. The DNA of the CDR3 is TGTGCCAGCGGGCTCACTGAAGCTTTCTTT.